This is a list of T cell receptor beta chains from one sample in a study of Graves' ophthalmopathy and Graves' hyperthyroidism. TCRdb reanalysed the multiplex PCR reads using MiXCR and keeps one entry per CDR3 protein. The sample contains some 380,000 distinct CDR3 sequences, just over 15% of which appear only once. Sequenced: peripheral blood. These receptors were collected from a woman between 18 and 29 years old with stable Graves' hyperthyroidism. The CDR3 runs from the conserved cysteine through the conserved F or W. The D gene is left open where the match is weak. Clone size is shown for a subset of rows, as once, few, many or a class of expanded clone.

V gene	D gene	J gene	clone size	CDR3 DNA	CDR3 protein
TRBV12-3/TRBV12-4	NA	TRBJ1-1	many	TGTGCCAGCAGATATAACAGGGACCGGAGTGAAGCTTTCTTT	CASRYNRDRSEAFF
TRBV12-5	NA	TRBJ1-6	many	TGTGCTAGTGGTTTGGTGGCCCATGGGGTTAGTTCACCCCTCCACTTT	CASGLVAHGVSSPLHF
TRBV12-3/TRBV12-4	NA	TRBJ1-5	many	TGTGCCAGCACCTACGGGGAGGTTCGGCCCCAGCATTTT	CASTYGEVRPQHF
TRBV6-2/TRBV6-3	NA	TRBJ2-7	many	TGTGCCAGCAGTTACTACGCAGGCCCGGAGGGGTACTTC	CASSYYAGPEGYF
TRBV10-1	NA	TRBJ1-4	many	TGCGCCAGCAGTGAGTCCCGGAACCCGGGAGAAAAACTGTTTTTT	CASSESRNPGEKLFF
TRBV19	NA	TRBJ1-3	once	TGTGCCAGTAGACAGGGATTTGGAAACACCATATATTTT	CASRQGFGNTIYF
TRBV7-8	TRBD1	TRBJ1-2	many	TGTGCCACAGGGGGGGGTTCGGGCTATGGCTACACCTTC	CATGGGSGYGYTF
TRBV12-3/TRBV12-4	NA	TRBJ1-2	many	TGTGCCAGCAGTACAGGGCATGGCTACACCTTC	CASSTGHGYTF
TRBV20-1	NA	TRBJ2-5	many	TGCAGTGCTCTCCGGGACGGTGAATTGGGGACCCAGTACTTC	CSALRDGELGTQYF
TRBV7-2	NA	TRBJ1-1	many	TGTGCCAGCAGCTTACAGGGCTGGGGCACTGAAGCTTTCTTT	CASSLQGWGTEAFF
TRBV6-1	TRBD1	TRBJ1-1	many	TGTGCCAGCAGACCCCCCGACAGGGGGAACACTGAAGCTTTCTTT	CASRPPDRGNTEAFF
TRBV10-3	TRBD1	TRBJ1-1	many	TGTGCCATCAGTGAGGGACAGGTGGGCAGTGAAGCTTTCTTT	CAISEGQVGSEAFF
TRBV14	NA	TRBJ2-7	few	TGTGCCGGCAGCCTTCGGGGAGACGAGCAGTACTTC	CAGSLRGDEQYF
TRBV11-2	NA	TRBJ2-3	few	TGTGCCAGCAGCAGAGTGGGAGCCCTTGCTAGCACAGATACGCAGTATTTT	CASSRVGALASTDTQYF
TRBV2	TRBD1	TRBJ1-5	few	TGTGCCAGCAAACCACAGGGGCTTAGCAATCAGCCCCAGCATTTT	CASKPQGLSNQPQHF
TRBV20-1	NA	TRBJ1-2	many	TGCAGTGCTAGGAGCGGGGCCTATGGCTACACCTTC	CSARSGAYGYTF
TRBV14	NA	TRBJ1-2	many	TGTGCCAGCAGCCGCCGTCCGGGAGGGCTTGCTAACTATGGCTACACCTTC	CASSRRPGGLANYGYTF
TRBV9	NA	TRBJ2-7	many	TGTGCCAGCAGCGTAGGCGGAGTTCCCTACGAGCAGTACTTC	CASSVGGVPYEQYF
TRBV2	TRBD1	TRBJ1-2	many	TGTGCCAGCAGTGGAGACAGGGGGGAATATGGCTACACCTTC	CASSGDRGEYGYTF
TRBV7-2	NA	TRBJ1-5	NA	TGTGCCAGCAGCCCTACCTCAGGGGTGGGTCAGCCCCAGCATTTT	CASSPTSGVGQPQHF
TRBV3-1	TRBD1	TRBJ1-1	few	TGTGCCAGCAGCCAAGAAGGGACAGGGTATGAAACTGAAGCTTTCTTT	CASSQEGTGYETEAFF
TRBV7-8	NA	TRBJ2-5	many	TGTGCCAGCAGCTTAGAAGGCCTTAGGGGGGTAGAGACCCAGTACTTC	CASSLEGLRGVETQYF
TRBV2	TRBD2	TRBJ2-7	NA	TGTGCCAGCACTGGCGGGAGCTCCGTCGACGAGCAGTACTTC	CASTGGSSVDEQYF
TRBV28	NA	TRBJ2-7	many	TGTGCCAGCAGTCTTCAAGACCTCTCCTACGAGCAGTACTTC	CASSLQDLSYEQYF
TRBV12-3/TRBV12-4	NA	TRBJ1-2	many	TGTGCCAGCAGCCAGACAAACTACTATGGCTACACCTTC	CASSQTNYYGYTF
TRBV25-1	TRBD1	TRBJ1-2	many	TGTGCCAGCAGTGGGGGACAGGTTCATGGCTACACCTTC	CASSGGQVHGYTF
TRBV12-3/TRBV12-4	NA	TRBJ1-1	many	TGTGCCAGCAGTGGAGCCGGGGGCAACACTGAAGCTTTCTTT	CASSGAGGNTEAFF
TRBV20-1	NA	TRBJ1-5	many	TGCAGTGCTAGTGGTCTGTGGCCGGATAGCAATCAGCCCCAGCATTTT	CSASGLWPDSNQPQHF
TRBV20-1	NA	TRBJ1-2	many	TGCAGTGCTAGTCACGGAACCAACTATGGCTACACCTTC	CSASHGTNYGYTF
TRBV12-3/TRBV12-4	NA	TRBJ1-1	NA	TGTGCCAGCAGCCCCAAGCGAGGCATGAACACTGAAGCTTTCTTT	CASSPKRGMNTEAFF
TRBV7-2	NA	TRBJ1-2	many	TGTGCCAGCAGCCCTCATAACGAGCAGTCCTATGGCTACACCTTC	CASSPHNEQSYGYTF
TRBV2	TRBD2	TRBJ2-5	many	TGTGCCAGCAATAGACTAGCCCTGGAGACCCAGTACTTC	CASNRLALETQYF
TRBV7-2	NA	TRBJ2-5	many	TGTGCCAGCAGCCCGCGGTCAGGGATGGGAGAGACCCAGTACTTC	CASSPRSGMGETQYF
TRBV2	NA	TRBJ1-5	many	TGTGCCAGCAGGCTAGTTCTACGTAATCAGCCCCAGCATTTT	CASRLVLRNQPQHF
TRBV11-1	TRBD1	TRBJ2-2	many	TGTGCCAGCAGCTTAGAGGGACAGCAGAACACCGGGGAGCTGTTTTTT	CASSLEGQQNTGELFF
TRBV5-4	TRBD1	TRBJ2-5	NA	TGTGCCAGCAGCAATACAGGGGCCCTGCCCCAAGAGACCCAGTACTTC	CASSNTGALPQETQYF
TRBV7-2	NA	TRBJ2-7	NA	TGTGCCAGCAGCCTTAGGTATGGGTACGAGCAGTACTTC	CASSLRYGYEQYF
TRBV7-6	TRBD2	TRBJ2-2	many	TGTGCCAGCAGCCTTAGACTAGCGGGGGACGGGGAGCTGTTTTTT	CASSLRLAGDGELFF
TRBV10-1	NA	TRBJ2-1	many	TGCGCCAGCAGTGACGCCTCTAGGAATGAGCAGTTCTTC	CASSDASRNEQFF
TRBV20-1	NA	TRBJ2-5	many	TGCAGTGCTAGAGTTCTAGGGGGGGAGACCCAGTACTTC	CSARVLGGETQYF
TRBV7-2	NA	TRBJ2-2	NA	TGTGCCAGCAGCTTACGCAGACGATGGGGCGGGGAGCTGTTTTTT	CASSLRRRWGGELFF
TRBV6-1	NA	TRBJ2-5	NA	TGTGCCAGCAGTGAAATTTCAGGGGGGTCCCTAGAGACCCAGTACTTC	CASSEISGGSLETQYF
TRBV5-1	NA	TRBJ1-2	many	TGCGCCAGCAGCTTGGACAGGCTCAAGGGCTACACCTTC	CASSLDRLKGYTF
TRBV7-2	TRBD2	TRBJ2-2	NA	TGTGCCAGCCTAGCGGGGGGGCACACCGGGGAGCTGTTTTTT	CASLAGGHTGELFF
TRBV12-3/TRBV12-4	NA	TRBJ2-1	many	TGTGCCAGCACCCGCCCCCGCGCAGGGAAGAACAATGAGCAGTTCTTC	CASTRPRAGKNNEQFF
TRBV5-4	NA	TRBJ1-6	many	TGTGCCAGCAGCCCGGACGGACCCCCTTCACCCCTCCACTTT	CASSPDGPPSPLHF
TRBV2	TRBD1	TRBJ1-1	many	TGTGCCAGCATGGGGACAGGGGGCCTGAACACTGAAGCTTTCTTT	CASMGTGGLNTEAFF
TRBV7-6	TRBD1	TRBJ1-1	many	TGTGCCAGCAGCTTAGTAATTCGGCAGGGGGCGAACACTGAAGCTTTCTTT	CASSLVIRQGANTEAFF
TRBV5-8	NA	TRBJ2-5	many	TGTGCCAGCAGCCCACCCCCGGGGGCGGGTAAAGCGGAGACCCAGTACTTC	CASSPPPGAGKAETQYF
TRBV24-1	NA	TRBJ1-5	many	TGTGCCACCAGTGGAGATGGGGGAAACAATCAGCCCCAGCATTTT	CATSGDGGNNQPQHF
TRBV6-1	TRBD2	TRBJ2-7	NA	TGTGCCAGCAGTCGGCCGGGGGGGTACTCCTACGAGCAGTACTTC	CASSRPGGYSYEQYF